The rows below give T cell receptor beta chains drawn from one sample of a study of blood T cell repertoires in COVID-19. The repertoire was sequenced with immunoSEQ multiplex PCR; TCRdb's copy has only in-frame clones and lacks some. The sample shows 110,000 or so clones, about four fifths of them seen only once. Sequencing used peripheral blood. The receptors were gathered from a woman aged 80 or over with acute or convalescent COVID-19. The CDR3 runs from the conserved cysteine through the conserved F or W. D genes are given only for firm matches. Clone size, where shown, is once, few, many, or a class for clones that have expanded.

cdr3_aa	cdr3_nt	d_call	v_call	j_call	clone_size
CASSWTGGNYNEQFF	TGTGCCAGCAGCTGGACAGGGGGGAATTACAATGAGCAGTTCTTC	TRBD1	TRBV5-5	TRBJ2-1	.
CASSFTGAFDDEQYF	TGTGCCAGCAGCTTTACAGGGGCCTTTGACGACGAGCAGTACTTC	TRBD1	TRBV7-2	TRBJ2-7	.
CATSSPGGVQYF	TGTGCCACCAGTTCCCCGGGGGGGGTCCAGTATTTT	TRBD2	TRBV24-1	TRBJ2-3	.
CASSYRDSPPQHF	TGTGCCAGCAGTTACCGTGACAGCCCGCCCCAGCATTTT	.	TRBV6-6	TRBJ1-5	once
CASSPGQGKGNTIYF	TGTGCCAGTAGCCCGGGACAGGGTAAAGGAAACACCATATATTTT	TRBD1	TRBV19	TRBJ1-3	.
CASSPTGDTQYF	TGTGCCAGCAGTCCCACAGGAGATACGCAGTATTTT	.	TRBV2	TRBJ2-3	.
CASTRGRGTYNEQFF	TGTGCCTCAACGCGCGGGAGAGGCACCTACAATGAGCAGTTCTTC	TRBD2	TRBV6-5	TRBJ2-1	.
CASSLERGSTDTQYF	TGTGCCAGCAGCTTAGAGCGTGGGAGCACAGATACGCAGTATTTT	.	TRBV7-9	TRBJ2-3	.
CASSLSLSGRLYNEQFF	TGTGCCAGCAGCTTAAGCCTTAGCGGGAGGCTGTACAATGAGCAGTTCTTC	TRBD2	TRBV7-9	TRBJ2-1	.
CSASDRTGIAGELFF	TGCAGTGCTAGTGATCGGACAGGGATCGCCGGGGAGCTGTTTTTT	TRBD1	TRBV20-1	TRBJ2-2	.
CASSLEGYTDTQYF	TGTGCCAGCAGCTTGGAGGGGTACACAGATACGCAGTATTTT	.	TRBV5-4	TRBJ2-3	.
CATSRDTGPLQPQHF	TGTGCCACCAGCAGGGACACGGGCCCTCTCCAGCCCCAGCATTTT	.	TRBV15	TRBJ1-5	.
CASSLAQYPREQYF	TGTGCCAGCAGCCTAGCCCAGTACCCCCGCGAGCAGTACTTC	.	TRBV11-2	TRBJ2-7	few
CASSNRVSGAHQPQHF	TGTGCCAGTAGTAACCGAGTAAGCGGGGCCCATCAGCCCCAGCATTTT	.	TRBV19	TRBJ1-5	.
CASSLATDTQYF	TGCGCCAGCAGCTTGGCTACAGATACGCAGTATTTT	.	TRBV5-1	TRBJ2-3	.
CASSQVYGRGDTQYF	TGTGCCAGCAGCCAAGTATACGGGAGGGGAGATACGCAGTATTTT	TRBD2	TRBV3-1/TRBV3-2	TRBJ2-3	.
CACRLAGGPDTQYF	TGTGCCTGTAGGTTAGCGGGGGGCCCAGATACGCAGTATTTT	TRBD2	TRBV30	TRBJ2-3	.
CASSLAWGERREQYF	TGTGCCAGCAGCTTGGCCTGGGGGGAGAGGCGGGAGCAGTACTTC	.	TRBV5-6	TRBJ2-7	.
CASSVGGGETQYF	TGTGCCAGCAGCGTAGGAGGGGGAGAGACCCAGTACTTC	.	TRBV9	TRBJ2-5	.
CASSLDRASGNTIYF	TGTGCCAGCAGCTTAGACAGGGCATCTGGAAACACCATATATTTT	.	TRBV7-9	TRBJ1-3	.
CASSTKTSGGTSGANVLTF	TGTGCCAGTAGTACGAAGACTAGCGGGGGCACCTCTGGGGCCAACGTCCTGACTTTC	TRBD2	TRBV19	TRBJ2-6	.
CASREREGTGELFF	TGTGCCAGCAGGGAGCGGGAGGGGACCGGGGAGCTGTTTTTT	TRBD2	TRBV7-8	TRBJ2-2	.
CASIPGGITDTQYF	TGTGCCAGCATCCCTGGGGGGATCACAGATACGCAGTATTTT	.	TRBV28	TRBJ2-3	.
CASSEYISSNEQFF	TGTGCCAGCAGTGAATATATTTCCAGTAATGAGCAGTTCTTC	.	TRBV25-1	TRBJ2-1	.
CASRSMGGTEAFF	TGTGCCAGCAGATCGATGGGGGGGACTGAAGCTTTCTTT	.	TRBV6-5	TRBJ1-1	.
CASSSTGDRQNEAFF	TGCGCCAGCAGCTCAACTGGGGACAGGCAGAATGAAGCTTTCTTT	TRBD1	TRBV5-1	TRBJ1-1	.
CASSIGVAVQETQYF	TGTGCCAGTAGTATCGGGGTAGCGGTACAAGAGACCCAGTACTTC	.	TRBV19	TRBJ2-5	.
CATSRGLPTSGENEQFF	TGTGCCACCAGCAGAGGATTACCGACTAGCGGAGAGAATGAGCAGTTCTTC	TRBD2	TRBV15	TRBJ2-1	.
CASSLTGQGWNTEAFF	TGTGCCAGCAGCTTGACTGGACAGGGATGGAACACTGAAGCTTTCTTT	TRBD1	TRBV5-8	TRBJ1-1	.
CASSQDPRRRPYNEQFF	TGTGCCAGCAGCCAAGATCCTCGGAGAAGACCCTACAATGAGCAGTTCTTC	.	TRBV3-1/TRBV3-2	TRBJ2-1	once
CAISDPGTAYEQYF	TGTGCCATCAGTGACCCAGGGACTGCCTACGAGCAGTACTTC	.	TRBV10-3	TRBJ2-7	.
CASSKSGTYNEQFF	TGTGCCAGCAGCAAATCCGGGACCTACAATGAGCAGTTCTTC	.	TRBV27	TRBJ2-1	.
CASSPTPNYGYTF	TGTGCCAGCAGTCCCACTCCGAACTATGGCTACACCTTC	.	TRBV12-3/TRBV12-4	TRBJ1-2	.
CASSPGRGGDTEAFF	TGCGCCAGCAGCCCAGGTCGGGGTGGGGACACTGAAGCTTTCTTT	.	TRBV5-1	TRBJ1-1	.
CASSPTGQGAKNIQYF	TGTGCCAGCAGCCCCACGGGACAGGGGGCCAAAAACATTCAGTACTTC	TRBD1	TRBV5-4	TRBJ2-4	.
CASGQGPSQNQPQHF	TGTGCCTCGGGACAGGGACCCAGCCAAAATCAGCCCCAGCATTTT	TRBD1	TRBV10-3	TRBJ1-5	.
CASSLATSGRADLSTGELFF	TGTGCCAGCAGCTTAGCGACTAGCGGGAGGGCCGATTTGAGCACCGGGGAGCTGTTTTTT	TRBD2	TRBV7-6	TRBJ2-2	.
CASSKQTYTEAFF	TGTGCCAGCAGTAAACAGACATACACTGAAGCTTTCTTT	.	TRBV12-3/TRBV12-4	TRBJ1-1	.
CASSRQGSRDEQFF	TGTGCCAGCAGTCGACAGGGGTCCAGGGATGAGCAGTTCTTC	TRBD1	TRBV28	TRBJ2-1	.
CASSQGGGQPQHF	TGTGCCAGCAGTCAAGGGGGCGGTCAGCCCCAGCATTTT	TRBD1	TRBV12-3/TRBV12-4	TRBJ1-5	.
CASSFVPLAKNIQYF	TGCGCCAGCAGCTTTGTCCCCCTTGCCAAAAACATTCAGTACTTC	.	TRBV5-1	TRBJ2-4	.
CASSLGASGSERNEQFF	TGTGCCAGCAGCTTGGGGGCTAGCGGGAGTGAGAGAAATGAGCAGTTCTTC	TRBD2	TRBV5-4	TRBJ2-1	.
CASMNRQGKNTGELFF	TGTGCCAGTATGAACAGACAGGGGAAGAACACCGGGGAGCTGTTTTTT	TRBD1	TRBV19	TRBJ2-2	once
CASSLGQGFEQYF	TGTGCCAGCAGCTTGGGACAGGGCTTCGAGCAGTACTTC	TRBD1	TRBV11-2	TRBJ2-7	many
CASSQENQPQHF	TGTGCCAGCAGTCAGGAAAATCAGCCCCAGCATTTT	.	TRBV12-3/TRBV12-4	TRBJ1-5	.
CASSVAIAGGLNEQFF	TGTGCCAGCAGCGTAGCTATTGCGGGAGGACTCAATGAGCAGTTCTTC	TRBD2	TRBV9	TRBJ2-1	.
CASSPPQGVETQYF	TGTGCCAGCTCACCACCGCAGGGGGTAGAGACCCAGTACTTC	TRBD1	TRBV18	TRBJ2-5	few
CSALQGTEEQFF	TGCAGCGCATTACAGGGGACAGAGGAGCAGTTCTTC	TRBD1	TRBV29-1	TRBJ2-1	.
CASSQDRGRNIQYF	TGCGCCAGCAGCCAAGATCGGGGTCGGAACATTCAGTACTTC	.	TRBV4-1	TRBJ2-4	.
CASSISGTGEYEQYF	TGCGCCAGCAGCATTTCCGGGACAGGGGAGTACGAGCAGTACTTC	TRBD1	TRBV5-1	TRBJ2-7	.
CASSSIGSPGELFF	TGCGCCAGCAGCTCGATCGGGAGTCCCGGGGAGCTGTTTTTT	.	TRBV5-1	TRBJ2-2	once
CASSYSSSGNTIYF	TGTGCCAGCAGTTACTCGAGCTCTGGAAACACCATATATTTT	.	TRBV6-6	TRBJ1-3	once
CASADSGQVNQPQHF	TGTGCCAGCGCTGACTCAGGACAGGTTAATCAGCCCCAGCATTTT	TRBD1	TRBV6-5	TRBJ1-5	.
CASQTRAYGNTIYF	TGTGCCAGTCAGACCAGGGCATACGGAAACACCATATATTTT	.	TRBV19	TRBJ1-3	many
CASSEEQGSTDTQYF	TGTGCCAGCAGCGAAGAACAGGGCAGCACAGATACGCAGTATTTT	.	TRBV28	TRBJ2-3	once
CASSFGGQALHNSPLHF	TGTGCCAGCAGCTTCGGCGGACAGGCCCTGCACAATTCACCCCTCCACTTT	TRBD1	TRBV7-9	TRBJ1-6	.
CASSSDSAITMNTEAFF	TGTGCCAGCAGCTCGGACAGCGCCATTACCATGAACACTGAAGCTTTCTTT	.	TRBV7-8	TRBJ1-1	few